What follows are 5 T cell receptor beta chains derived from one specimen sequenced in a study of blood T cell repertoires in COVID-19. Profiling relied on immunoSEQ multiplex PCR, and the TCRdb table lists in-frame clones only, not all of them. The top ten hold 3.4% of the sample, which has about 240,000 clones, roughly 80% seen once. Sequenced sample: peripheral blood. The receptors were sampled from a woman aged 18-29 years with acute or convalescent COVID-19.

The chain recombines TRBV19 with TRBJ2-1; no clear D gene. The length of the CDR3 is 18 residues. CDR1 and CDR2 from the germline V gene are LNHDA and SQIVND (reference sequence). V dropped 6 bases and J dropped 3 bases, with 24 bases sitting between them. The CDR3 is CASSPQSPIVLLYNEQFF. In nucleotides, the CDR3 is TGTGCCAGTAGCCCCCAATCCCCTATAGTATTGCTCTACAATGAGCAGTTCTTC.

This rearrangement joins TRBV11-1 to TRBJ2-5; perhaps TRBD1 as D (6 bases). The CDR3 has 16 amino acids. Germline-derived CDR1 and CDR2 are SGHAT and FQDESV (reference sequence). Trimming removed 1 base from V and 2 bases from J, with 14 bases in between. The CDR3 nucleotides are TGTGCCAGCAGCTTAGGGTGGGACACACCTCAAGAGACCCAGTACTTC. Encoded protein: CASSLGWDTPQETQYF.

The rearrangement links TRBV7-9 to TRBJ1-1; tentative D call: TRBD1 (5 bases). With 5 bases removed from V and 8 bases from J, the gap between germline ends came to 18 bases. The germline CDR1 and CDR2 sequences are SEHNR and FQNEAQ (reference sequence). The CDR3 is 14 residues long. CDR3 in DNA: TGTGCCAGCAGCCTAGAACGGGACTCTACGGAAGCTTTCTTT. Protein: CASSLERDSTEAFF.

The chain joins TRBV5-4 to TRBJ1-1; tentative D call: TRBD1 (5 bases). This CDR3 has 14 amino acids. Trimming took 0 bases from V and 1 from J, leaving 7 bases between them. Germline lookup yields CDR1 SGHNT and CDR2 YYREEE (reference sequence). The CDR3 protein is CASSLADRNTEAFF. CDR3 DNA sequence: TGTGCCAGCAGCTTGGCCGACAGGAACACTGAAGCTTTCTTT.

There are a few counts of this clone. This chain joins TRBV6-2 or TRBV6-3 and TRBJ1-3; D ambiguous. The CDR3 spans 12 residues. V was pared by 2 bases and J by 4 bases, with 3 bases between. Germline CDR1 reads MNHEY; CDR2 reads SVGEGT. The CDR3 DNA follows: TGTGCCAGCAGTTACCTGGGAAACACCATATATTTT. Amino acids: CASSYLGNTIYF.